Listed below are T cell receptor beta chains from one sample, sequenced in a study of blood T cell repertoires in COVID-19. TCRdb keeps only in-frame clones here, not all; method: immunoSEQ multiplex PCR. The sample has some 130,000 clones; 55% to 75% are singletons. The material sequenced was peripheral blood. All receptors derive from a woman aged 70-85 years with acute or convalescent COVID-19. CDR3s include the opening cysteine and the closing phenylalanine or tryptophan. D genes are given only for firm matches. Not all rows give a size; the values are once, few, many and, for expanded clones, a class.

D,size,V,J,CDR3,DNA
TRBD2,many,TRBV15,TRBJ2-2,CATSRDHSAAGGTRPGELFF,TGTGCCACCAGCAGAGATCATAGTGCAGCGGGAGGGACAAGGCCCGGGGAGCTGTTTTTT
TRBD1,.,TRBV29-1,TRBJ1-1,CSVTDRGTEAFF,TGCAGCGTAACGGACAGGGGGACTGAAGCTTTCTTT
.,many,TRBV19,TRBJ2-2,CASSINSRTGELFF,TGTGCCAGTAGTATAAACTCCCGCACCGGGGAGCTGTTTTTT
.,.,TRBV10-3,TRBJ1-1,CAIGKGANTEAFF,TGTGCCATCGGAAAGGGAGCGAACACTGAAGCTTTCTTT
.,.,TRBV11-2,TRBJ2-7,CASSPALATYGEQYF,TGTGCCAGCAGCCCAGCCCTAGCGACCTATGGGGAGCAGTACTTC
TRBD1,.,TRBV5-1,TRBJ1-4,CASSRQGQGGEKLFF,TGCGCCAGCAGCCGACAGGGGCAGGGTGGCGAAAAACTGTTTTTT
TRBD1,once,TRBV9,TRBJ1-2,CASSAGDRGKDGYTF,TGTGCCAGCAGCGCCGGAGACAGGGGGAAGGATGGCTACACCTTC
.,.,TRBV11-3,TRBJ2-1,CASSDQAGSYNEQFF,TGTGCCAGCAGCGACCAGGCAGGCTCCTACAATGAGCAGTTCTTC
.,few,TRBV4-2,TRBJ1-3,CASSQTGTAHSGNTIYF,TGTGCCAGCAGCCAGACAGGTACAGCGCACTCTGGAAACACCATATATTTT
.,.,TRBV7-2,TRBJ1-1,CASSLGQVGGEAFF,TGTGCCAGCAGCTTAGGACAGGTGGGTGGAGAAGCTTTCTTT
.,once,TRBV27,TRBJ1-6,CASSLWDKGSPLHF,TGTGCCAGCAGTTTATGGGACAAGGGTTCACCCCTCCACTTT
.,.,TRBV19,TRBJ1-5,CASSIDRLGHQPQHF,TGTGCCAGTAGTATAGACAGGTTAGGCCATCAGCCCCAGCATTTT